The 13 T cell receptor beta chains below were found in one sample sequenced in a study of sequential checkpoint blockade in melanoma. Indicated treatment: randomized to nivolumab then ipilimumab (arm A) or the reverse (arm B). Measured with immunoSEQ multiplex PCR; TCRdb has only the in-frame clones, and not every one. The sample lists more than 15,000 clones, around 70% occurring once. Specimen: CD8+ T cells sorted from blood (inferred from file names), collected from a patient given nivolumab and ipilimumab in sequence. These TCRs come from a human donor with melanoma.

The chain employs TRBV7-6 and TRBJ2-7, with D possibly TRBD2 on 6 matching bases. The CDR3 sequence is 15 residues long. The germline V gene encodes CDR1 SGHVS and CDR2 FNYEAQ. Trimming shortened V by 5 bases and J by 3 bases, and 17 bases separated the two germline ends. DNA for the CDR3: TGTGCCAGCAGCCCACTGGGGGAGGTTTTCTACGAGCAGTACTTC. Its translation: CASSPLGEVFYEQYF.

The V call is TRBV2, the J call TRBJ2-7; 8 positions match TRBD1. Germline CDR1 is SNHLY and CDR2 is FYNNEI. Trimming at V came to 6 bases and at J to 1 base, leaving 11 bases not matched to a gene. This CDR3 spans 16 amino acids. CDR3 protein: CASRDRARSPSYEQYF. The CDR3 DNA is TGTGCCAGCAGGGACAGGGCGAGGTCCCCATCCTACGAGCAGTACTTC.

This clone was detected only a few times. Written as DNA, the CDR3 is TGTGCCATCAGTGAAGGGGCCGGGCCTAGTCAGCCCCAGCATTTT. This gives the protein CAISEGAGPSQPQHF. The rearrangement links TRBV10-3 to TRBJ1-5, with D possibly matching TRBD1 (5 bases). Trimming pared 3 bases from V and 6 bases from J, leaving 15 bases between. This CDR3 is built from 15 residues. CDR1 ENHRY and CDR2 SYGVKD come from the germline V gene.

V is TRBV28 and J is TRBJ2-5, with 10 nucleotides matching TRBD2. The better agreement between TRBJ2-7 and the DNA end casts doubt on the J call. From germline, CDR1 is MDHEN and CDR2 SYDVKM. This CDR3 comprises 18 residues. The CDR3 coding sequence is TGTGCCAGCAGTATCCCCGAGGGGGCTAGCGGGAGACCCTACGAGCAGTACTTC. It specifies CASSIPEGASGRPYEQYF.

The chain is built from TRBV11-2 and TRBJ1-4; TRBD1 matches at 11 bases. The CDR3 is made up of 19 amino acids. Trimming cost V 5 bases and J 3 bases; bases outside gene matches: 14. Germline V gene lookup returns CDR1 SGHAT and CDR2 FQNNGV. The CDR3 DNA reads TGTGCCAGCAGCCGACCTAAAACCGGGACAGGGGGTCCTAATGAAAAACTGTTTTTT. Translation: CASSRPKTGTGGPNEKLFF.

The chain uses TRBV9 and TRBJ2-6, with a possible D match to TRBD2 (7 bases). The germline V and J ends were trimmed by 0 bases and 1 base, with 14 bases remaining between them. Germline-derived CDR1 and CDR2 are SGDLS and YYNGEE. The CDR3 consists of 18 residues. The CDR3 region is CASSVGGGKMSGANVLTF. The CDR3, as DNA: TGTGCCAGCAGCGTAGGGGGGGGCAAAATGTCTGGGGCCAACGTCCTGACTTTC. Full variable domain (missing parts from reference TRBV9 and TRBJ2-6): DSGVTQTPKHLITATGQRVTLRCSPRSGDLSVYWYQQSLDQGLQFLIQYYNGEERAKGNILERFSAQQFPDLHSELNLSSLELGDSALYFCASSVGGGKMSGANVLTFGAGSRLTVL.

The CDR3 protein is CASSPVGTSGYEQYF. CDR3 in DNA: TGTGCCAGCAGCCCGGTAGGGACTAGCGGGTACGAGCAGTACTTC. The chain carries TRBV7-8 and TRBJ2-7, with 12 bases aligning to TRBD2. Germline V gene data show CDR1 as SGHVS and CDR2 as FQNEAQ. Unmatched junction bases numbered 6, after V lost 5 bases and J lost 4 bases. This CDR3 is 15 amino acids long.

The rearrangement uses TRBV7-9 and TRBJ1-2; 7 bases align to TRBD1. V shed 5 bases, J shed 2 bases, and the junction held 5 bases outside the gene matches. This CDR3 has 14 amino acids. The germline V gene encodes CDR1 SEHNR and CDR2 FQNEAQ (reference sequence). The CDR3 coding sequence is TGTGCCAGCAGCCCGGACAGGAACAACTATGGCTACACCTTC. Protein sequence: CASSPDRNNYGYTF.

CDR3 DNA sequence: TGTGCCAGCTTAATGAGGGAGCAGTACTTC. Translated: CASLMREQYF. The chain recombines TRBV9 with TRBJ2-7; no firm D call. From germline, CDR1 is SGDLS and CDR2 YYNGEE. This CDR3 comprises 10 residues. V shed 7 bases and J shed 7 bases, with 9 bases lying between them. The complete variable domain, with remaining parts taken from reference TRBV9 and TRBJ2-7, reads DSGVTQTPKHLITATGQRVTLRCSPRSGDLSVYWYQQSLDQGLQFLIQYYNGEERAKGNILERFSAQQFPDLHSELNLSSLELGDSALYFCASLMREQYFGPGTRLTVT.

The chain carries TRBV19 and TRBJ1-2, with D perhaps TRBD1 (6 bases). CDR1 LNHDA and CDR2 SQIVND come from the germline V gene (reference sequence). V lost 2 bases and J 8 bases, leaving 12 bases between the germline ends. The CDR3 runs 13 residues. This CDR3 reads CASSILSGAGYTF. As DNA, the CDR3 is TGTGCCAGTAGTATACTCTCAGGGGCCGGCTACACCTTC.

The J gene is TRBJ1-1, the V gene TRBV5-1; D unclear. The CDR3 totals 13 residues. In germline, CDR1 is SGHRS, CDR2 YFSETQ. Trimming cost V 2 bases and J 2 bases, with 7 bases left between them. In nucleotides, the CDR3 is TGCGCCAGCAGCTTTGGGAGTAACACTGAAGCTTTCTTT. This translates into CASSFGSNTEAFF.

The V and J genes are TRBV12-5 and TRBJ1-1; D gene uncertain. The ends were cut back, 1 base at V and 4 bases at J, with 4 bases in the middle. From germline, CDR1 is LGHNT and CDR2 FRNRAP. This CDR3 region has 12 residues. The CDR3 nucleotides are TGTGCTAGTGGTTTGGCTAGCACTGAAGCTTTCTTT. It is translated as CASGLASTEAFF.

This chain uses TRBV25-1 with TRBJ1-3, with D possibly being TRBD1 (5 bases). CDR3 length equals 15 residues. The V and J ends lost 1 base and 0 bases respectively, with 7 bases between them. The germline CDR1 and CDR2 sequences are MGHDK and SYGVNS. CDR3 amino acids: CASSEWGGSGNTIYF. CDR3 DNA sequence: TGTGCCAGCAGTGAATGGGGGGGCTCTGGAAACACCATATATTTT.